A selection of T cell receptor beta chains follows, all from one sample in a study of shared clonotypes between healthy human individuals. This table comes from immunoSEQ multiplex PCR, and its TCRdb copy is limited to in-frame clones, with some not included. The sample shows some 2 million clones, just under 95% of them seen only once. Material for sequencing was naive CD8+ T cells sorted from blood. These receptors came from a young man in good health. The CDR3 runs from the conserved cysteine through the conserved F or W. The order of the fields is V gene, J gene, D gene, clone size, CDR3 DNA, CDR3 protein. A D gene is named only where the DNA matches it firmly. Some rows mark clone size as missing; the rest say once, few, many or name a class of expanded clone.

v_gene: TRBV4-3; j_gene: TRBJ2-2; d_gene: TRBD2; abundance: -; CDR3nt: TGCGCCAGCAGCCAAGTTGTAGCGGGAGCTTCCGGGGAGCTGTTTTTT; CDR3aa: CASSQVVAGASGELFF
v_gene: TRBV7-6; j_gene: TRBJ1-4; d_gene: TRBD1; abundance: -; CDR3nt: TGTGCCAGCAGCTTCTCGGGACAGGGTGTCTATTTAGAAAAACTGTTTTTT; CDR3aa: CASSFSGQGVYLEKLFF
v_gene: TRBV13; j_gene: TRBJ2-5; d_gene: -; abundance: -; CDR3nt: TGTGCCAGCAGCTCATACAGGGATGTGTCAGAGACCCAGTACTTC; CDR3aa: CASSSYRDVSETQYF
v_gene: TRBV30; j_gene: TRBJ2-7; d_gene: TRBD1; abundance: -; CDR3nt: TGTGCCGGGATCAGGGGGCCTTACGAGCAGTACTTC; CDR3aa: CAGIRGPYEQYF
v_gene: TRBV7-9; j_gene: TRBJ2-3; d_gene: -; abundance: -; CDR3nt: TGTGCCAGCAGTTTTCCAGGGAGCACAGATACGCAGTATTTT; CDR3aa: CASSFPGSTDTQYF
v_gene: TRBV19; j_gene: TRBJ1-2; d_gene: -; abundance: -; CDR3nt: TGTGCCAGTAATCCCTCTCGACTGAGTAACTATGGCTACACCTTC; CDR3aa: CASNPSRLSNYGYTF
v_gene: TRBV28; j_gene: TRBJ1-2; d_gene: -; abundance: once; CDR3nt: TGTGCCAGCAGTTTCGTAGAGGGGTGGGGGCCCACGGGCTATGGCTACACCTTC; CDR3aa: CASSFVEGWGPTGYGYTF
v_gene: TRBV4-3; j_gene: TRBJ2-1; d_gene: TRBD2; abundance: -; CDR3nt: TGCGCCAGCAGCCACCTCTTACTAGCGGGAGGCAGCTCCTACAATGAGCAGTTCTTC; CDR3aa: CASSHLLLAGGSSYNEQFF
v_gene: TRBV7-2; j_gene: TRBJ2-7; d_gene: -; abundance: -; CDR3nt: TGTGCCAGCAGCTTTTTCCCAGGGTCCCACGAGCAGTACTTC; CDR3aa: CASSFFPGSHEQYF
v_gene: TRBV27; j_gene: TRBJ2-7; d_gene: TRBD1; abundance: -; CDR3nt: TGTGCCAGCAGTTTAACAGGGGGCCACGAGCAGTACTTC; CDR3aa: CASSLTGGHEQYF
v_gene: TRBV5-6; j_gene: TRBJ1-1; d_gene: -; abundance: -; CDR3nt: TGTGCCAGCAGCTTGGGAGGGCCCACTGAAGCTTTCTTT; CDR3aa: CASSLGGPTEAFF
v_gene: TRBV4-3; j_gene: TRBJ2-1; d_gene: TRBD2; abundance: -; CDR3nt: TGCGCCAGCAGCCAAGAGGCAGCGGGAGTAGAGCAGTTCTTC; CDR3aa: CASSQEAAGVEQFF
v_gene: TRBV7-9; j_gene: TRBJ2-1; d_gene: -; abundance: -; CDR3nt: TGTGCCAGCAGCTTAACCACAGGGATGTCCTACAATGAGCAGTTCTTC; CDR3aa: CASSLTTGMSYNEQFF
v_gene: TRBV25-1; j_gene: TRBJ1-1; d_gene: -; abundance: once; CDR3nt: TGTGCCAGCAGTGAAGGGGGGGAGTTTTTGCACACTGAAGCTTTCTTT; CDR3aa: CASSEGGEFLHTEAFF
v_gene: TRBV6-5; j_gene: TRBJ1-2; d_gene: -; abundance: -; CDR3nt: TGTGCCAGCAGTTTTGGGGGTTTGGGGGGCTACACCTTC; CDR3aa: CASSFGGLGGYTF
v_gene: TRBV27; j_gene: TRBJ2-7; d_gene: -; abundance: -; CDR3nt: TGTGCCAGCAGTTCACTGACGGGCTACGAGCAGTACTTC; CDR3aa: CASSSLTGYEQYF
v_gene: TRBV7-6; j_gene: TRBJ2-7; d_gene: -; abundance: -; CDR3nt: TGTGCCAGCAGCTTGGGCAATACCTACGAGCAGTACTTC; CDR3aa: CASSLGNTYEQYF
v_gene: TRBV2; j_gene: TRBJ1-4; d_gene: -; abundance: once; CDR3nt: TGTGCCAGCAGTGAATACGGAGGAACTAATGAAAAACTGTTTTTT; CDR3aa: CASSEYGGTNEKLFF
v_gene: TRBV11-2; j_gene: TRBJ2-7; d_gene: -; abundance: -; CDR3nt: TGTGCCAGCAGCCCGGGACGGACCTACGAGCAGTACTTC; CDR3aa: CASSPGRTYEQYF
v_gene: TRBV7-9; j_gene: TRBJ2-3; d_gene: -; abundance: few; CDR3nt: TGTGCCAGCAGCCGCGCTGGGGATACGCAGTATTTT; CDR3aa: CASSRAGDTQYF
v_gene: TRBV5-4; j_gene: TRBJ2-1; d_gene: TRBD2; abundance: -; CDR3nt: TGTGCCAGCAGCTTGGGGACTAGCGGAGTGAATGAGCAGTTCTTC; CDR3aa: CASSLGTSGVNEQFF
v_gene: TRBV9; j_gene: TRBJ2-3; d_gene: -; abundance: -; CDR3nt: TGTGCCAGCAGCGCACAGCCGCGGGGAAACACAGATACGCAGTATTTT; CDR3aa: CASSAQPRGNTDTQYF
v_gene: TRBV5-6; j_gene: TRBJ2-3; d_gene: TRBD2; abundance: -; CDR3nt: TGTGCCAGCAGCTTGGAGGAGCGGGAAGACACAGATACGCAGTATTTT; CDR3aa: CASSLEEREDTDTQYF
v_gene: TRBV6-6; j_gene: TRBJ2-7; d_gene: TRBD1; abundance: -; CDR3nt: TGTGCCAGCAGTTACCTGGGACAGGGATCCTACGAGCAGTACTTC; CDR3aa: CASSYLGQGSYEQYF
v_gene: TRBV19; j_gene: TRBJ2-7; d_gene: -; abundance: -; CDR3nt: TGTGCCAGTAGTATGAGGGCATGGACGGCTACTTACGAGCAGTACTTC; CDR3aa: CASSMRAWTATYEQYF
v_gene: TRBV29-1; j_gene: TRBJ2-3; d_gene: TRBD1; abundance: -; CDR3nt: TGCAGCGTTGGACAGGGGATCACAGATACGCAGTATTTT; CDR3aa: CSVGQGITDTQYF